This note documents a single T cell receptor (beta chain) sequence. The CDR3 has 17 residues. CDR1 and CDR2 (germline): SGHNT, YENEEA. V lost 3 bases and J lost 0; bases outside the gene matches: 9. The study recruited people aged roughly 18 to 100 years across roughly 23 US areas. Cohort placement rested on clinical history that participants reported themselves. These data originate in a study of blood T cell repertoires in COVID-19. The wider study: T cells, B-cell-depleted T cells, or PBMCs supplied cDNA or gDNA.

Study processing details: From reference gene primer amplification, estimates of nucleated cell counts were derived. Only in-frame clones appear in the TCRdb table, and some are missing; sequencing was by immunoSEQ multiplex PCR. V and J calls plus clone size are reproduced from that table; the DNA served to infer D and trimming. The profile shows a few hundred thousand clones, roughly 87% of them singletons. The chain uses TRBV11-3 and TRBJ2-3; 7 bases line up with TRBD1. Sequenced: PBMCs or T cells enriched from blood (not recorded which). The sequence came from a woman in her 30s who had recovered from COVID-19. The CDR3, as DNA: TGTGCCAGCAGCTTCCAGACCGGGACAGCTAGCACAGATACGCAGTATTTT. Translation gives CASSFQTGTASTDTQYF.